These 27 T cell receptor beta chains were all obtained from the same sample, sequenced in a study of cytomegalovirus exposure and HLA in healthy donors. Researchers ran the PCR with 60 Vbeta and 13 Jbeta primers. Sequenced by immunoSEQ multiplex PCR; TCRdb stores in-frame clones only, minus some. The table includes tens of thousands of clones, approximately 80% detected once. Input material: PBMCs. These receptors all come from a man aged 25 to 40 in good health and CMV-seronegative.

J is TRBJ1-1 and V is TRBV5-4, with a possible D match to TRBD1 (5 bases). The ends were cut back, 3 bases at V and 0 bases at J, with 18 bases in the middle. The CDR3 is made up of 17 amino acids. CDR1 and CDR2 from the germline V gene are SGHNT and YYREEE (reference sequence). The CDR3 DNA reads as TGTGCCAGCAGCTCCGCGCGGGGCGCCCCCATGAACACTGAAGCTTTCTTT. Amino acid sequence: CASSSARGAPMNTEAFF. The full variable domain, completed using reference TRBV5-4 and TRBJ1-1, is ETGVTQSPTHLIKTRGQQVTLRCSSQSGHNTVSWYQQALGQGPQFIFQYYREEENGRGNFPPRFSGLQFPNYSSELNVNALELDDSALYLCASSSARGAPMNTEAFFGQGTRLTVV.

The gene calls are TRBV30 and TRBJ2-5; 8 nucleotides agree with TRBD1. The J call may be wrong; the DNA end is better matched by TRBJ2-7. The CDR3 is 15 amino acids. CDR1 is GTSNPN and CDR2 is SVGIG in the germline V gene (reference sequence). Written as DNA, the CDR3 is TGTGCCTGGAAGGGGCAGGGGGCCCAGTTCTACGAGCAGTACTTC. It is translated as CAWKGQGAQFYEQYF.

The rearrangement joins TRBV19 to TRBJ2-7; 8 positions agree with TRBD1. V lost 7 bases, J lost 6 bases, and 20 bases stayed unmatched. CDR3 length: 17 amino acids. Germline CDR1 reads LNHDA; CDR2 reads SQIVND (reference sequence). CDR3 protein: CASNPHPQGAGRIEQYF. DNA for the CDR3: TGTGCCAGTAACCCACACCCCCAGGGGGCGGGGAGGATCGAGCAGTACTTC.

The chain recombines TRBV9 with TRBJ1-1, with 8 nucleotides matching TRBD1. Germline-derived CDR1 and CDR2 are SGDLS and YYNGEE. This CDR3 contains 14 residues. V was clipped by 3 bases and J by 7 bases; unmatched bases: 8. The CDR3 sequence is CASSAEGQGDEAFF. The CDR3 coding sequence is TGTGCCAGCAGCGCCGAAGGACAGGGCGATGAAGCTTTCTTT.

The rearrangement joins TRBV19 to TRBJ1-5, with 10 nucleotides matching TRBD1. V dropped 5 bases and J dropped 11; count of bases not matched to a gene: 15. Per the germline V gene, CDR1 is LNHDA and CDR2 is SQIVND (reference sequence). The CDR3 consists of 16 residues. This CDR3 reads CASSGARQGAITAQHF. The CDR3 DNA reads as TGTGCCAGTAGTGGAGCCCGACAGGGGGCGATAACGGCCCAGCATTTT.

The rearrangement uses TRBV18 and TRBJ2-7; TRBD2 aligns across 7 bases. The germline gives CDR1 KGHSH, CDR2 LQKENI. This CDR3 is built from 14 residues. Trimming cost V 3 bases and J 4 bases; bases outside gene matches: 6. CDR3 coding DNA: TGTGCCAGCTCACCGCCGGGAGGCCTTTACGAGCAGTACTTC. Protein: CASSPPGGLYEQYF.

This chain connects TRBV9 to TRBJ1-4; D gene ambiguous. Germline assignment: CDR1 SGDLS and CDR2 YYNGEE. The CDR3 has 18 residues. Trimming removed 1 base at V and 7 bases at J, with 23 bases between. The chain's CDR3 is CASSVSSSGIQPGEKLFF. The CDR3 bases are TGTGCCAGCAGCGTATCTTCGAGTGGTATACAGCCCGGTGAAAAACTGTTTTTT.

The chain is built from TRBV7-8 and TRBJ1-1, with 7 bases identical to TRBD1. Germline V gene lookup returns CDR1 SGHVS and CDR2 FQNEAQ. The ends lost 5 bases at V and 11 bases at J; junction bases unmatched: 8. The CDR3 has 12 residues. This chain's CDR3 is CASSQTGTVAFF. CDR3 bases: TGTGCCAGCAGCCAAACCGGGACAGTTGCTTTCTTT.

The chain has TRBV19 and TRBJ1-2, with D unresolved. V lost 7 bases, J lost 2 bases, and 8 bases lay in between. CDR1 and CDR2 from the germline V gene are LNHDA and SQIVND (reference sequence). The CDR3 totals 12 residues. CDR3 nucleotides: TGTGCCAGTAAAGGACTCAACTATGGCTACACCTTC. Protein sequence: CASKGLNYGYTF.

V usage is TRBV28 and J usage is TRBJ2-7; TRBD1 might be the D (7 bases). Deletions cut 5 bases from V and 5 bases from J, with 16 bases between. The CDR3 loop spans 14 amino acids. The germline V gene has CDR1 MDHEN and CDR2 SYDVKM. This chain's CDR3 is CASSRGDSADEQYF. The CDR3 nucleotides read TGTGCCAGCAGTAGGGGGGACAGTGCTGACGAGCAGTACTTC.

The J gene is TRBJ2-7, the V gene TRBV27; 9 nucleotides align to TRBD2. The V gene end was trimmed by 5 bases and the J gene end by 2 bases; junction bases not matched to a gene: 13. This CDR3 contains 17 residues. The V gene's germline CDR1 is MNHEY and CDR2 SMNVEV (reference sequence). The CDR3 DNA follows: TGTGCCAGCAGTCCCGCCGGGGGACTAGCCCTCGCCTACGAGCAGTACTTC. Translation: CASSPAGGLALAYEQYF.

V is TRBV7-8 and J is TRBJ1-1; no definite D call. Germline V gene data show CDR1 as SGHVS and CDR2 as FQNEAQ. V was shortened by 6 bases and J by 1 base, with 9 bases between the two germline ends. The CDR3 consists of 13 residues. The CDR3 loop is CASRAGRNTEAFF. CDR3 sequence (DNA): TGTGCCAGCAGGGCGGGCAGGAACACTGAAGCTTTCTTT.

V and J are TRBV6-5 and TRBJ1-2; tentative D call: TRBD1 (5 bases). Germline-derived CDR1 and CDR2 are MNHEY and SVGAGI. The CDR3 totals 13 residues. The V gene lost 6 bases and the J gene lost 7 bases, with 15 bases spanning the gap. CDR3 in amino acids: CASRMGQLGGYTF. The CDR3, as DNA: TGTGCCAGCAGGATGGGGCAGCTTGGTGGCTACACCTTC.

This rearrangement joins TRBV6-6 to TRBJ1-6, with D uncertain. Trimming cost V 2 bases and J 0 bases, with 8 bases left between them. Germline V gene sequence: CDR1 MNHNY, CDR2 SVGAGI (reference sequence). This CDR3 has 16 amino acids. CDR3 nucleotides: TGTGCCAGCAGTTACGCGAGGAGCTCCTATAATTCACCCCTCCACTTT. Amino acids: CASSYARSSYNSPLHF.

V usage is TRBV4-1 and J usage is TRBJ2-7; no clear D. The germline V gene has CDR1 MGHRA and CDR2 YSYEKL. This CDR3 region has 16 residues. With 1 base removed from V and 0 bases from J, the gap between germline ends came to 13 bases. The CDR3: CASSQAPADISYEQYF. The CDR3 bases are TGCGCCAGCAGCCAAGCTCCGGCAGACATCTCCTACGAGCAGTACTTC.

The chain carries TRBV30 and TRBJ1-2; the match to TRBD1 covers 8 bases. With V trimmed by 5 bases and J by 4 bases, 3 bases remained unmatched. The CDR3 runs 12 residues. Germline CDR1 GTSNPN, CDR2 SVGIG (reference sequence). DNA for the CDR3: TGTGCCTGGGCCGGACAGGGCTATGGCTACACCTTC. Translating it yields CAWAGQGYGYTF. The full variable domain, rest sourced from reference TRBV30 and TRBJ1-2, is SQTIHQWPATLVQPVGSPLSLECTVEGTSNPNLYWYRQAAGRGLQLLFYSVGIGQISSEVPQNLSASRPQDRQFILSSKKLLLSDSGFYLCAWAGQGYGYTFGSGTRLTVV.

The rearrangement joins TRBV4-2 to TRBJ1-3; 10 nucleotides match TRBD1. The CDR3 has 17 amino acids. Trimming cost V 4 bases and J 2 bases; bases outside gene matches: 8. The germline CDR1 and CDR2 sequences are LGHNA and YNFKEQ. The CDR3, as DNA: TGTGCCAGCAGCCCACCCACCGGACAGGGGGCTGGAAACACCATATATTTT. The encoded protein is CASSPPTGQGAGNTIYF.

J is TRBJ1-2 and V is TRBV6-5; 10 nucleotides agree with TRBD1. Trimming at V came to 4 bases and at J to 2 bases, leaving 4 bases not matched to a gene. The CDR3 runs to 15 residues. CDR1 and CDR2 (germline): MNHEY, SVGAGI. The CDR3 DNA is TGTGCCAGCAGTTTCAGGACAGGGGGAAACTATGGCTACACCTTC. It codes for CASSFRTGGNYGYTF.

The chain recombines TRBV5-4 with TRBJ1-5; D remains unclear. The V end was cut by 0 bases, the J end by 0 bases, with 7 bases between. Germline V gene sequence: CDR1 SGHNT, CDR2 YYREEE (reference sequence). This CDR3 is 15 amino acids long. CDR3 sequence (DNA): TGTGCCAGCAGCTTGGGAGGAGCTAGCAATCAGCCCCAGCATTTT. Translation gives CASSLGGASNQPQHF. Full variable domain (remainder filled in from reference TRBV5-4 and TRBJ1-5): ETGVTQSPTHLIKTRGQQVTLRCSSQSGHNTVSWYQQALGQGPQFIFQYYREEENGRGNFPPRFSGLQFPNYSSELNVNALELDDSALYLCASSLGGASNQPQHFGDGTRLSIL.

V gene TRBV9 combines with J gene TRBJ1-3, with 7 bases lining up with TRBD1. Trimming at V came to 2 bases and at J to 0 bases, leaving 5 bases not matched to a gene. The germline CDR1 and CDR2 sequences are SGDLS and YYNGEE. There are 16 residues in the CDR3. CDR3 protein: CASSVGTASSGNTIYF. The CDR3 DNA reads TGTGCCAGCAGCGTCGGGACAGCTAGCTCTGGAAACACCATATATTTT.

This chain joins TRBV6-5 and TRBJ2-2, with D unclear. Germline-derived CDR1 and CDR2 are MNHEY and SVGAGI. V was shortened by 9 bases and J by 4 bases, with 9 bases between the two germline ends. CDR3 length: 12 amino acids. The CDR3 bases are TGTGCCAGTAGCAGATCCACCGGGGAGCTGTTTTTT. This codes for CASSRSTGELFF.

This clone was seen a few times. The chain combines TRBV9 with TRBJ1-1; no reliable D call. V lost 0 bases and J lost 1, with 13 bases in between. The CDR3 loop spans 16 amino acids. Germline V gene sequence: CDR1 SGDLS, CDR2 YYNGEE. Written as DNA, the CDR3 is TGTGCCAGCAGCGTAGGTATCAATCAGGAGAACACTGAAGCTTTCTTT. Amino acids: CASSVGINQENTEAFF.

The chain employs TRBV18 and TRBJ1-1, with 7 positions matching TRBD1. Unmatched junction bases numbered 4, after V lost 6 bases and J lost 3 bases. The V gene's germline CDR1 is KGHSH and CDR2 LQKENI. There are 13 residues in the CDR3. CDR3 bases: TGTGCCAGCTCGGAGGGGGCGGACACTGAAGCTTTCTTT. The encoded protein is CASSEGADTEAFF.

This chain joins TRBV5-1 and TRBJ1-1; TRBD1 matches 7 bases. Unmatched junction bases numbered 4, after V lost 0 bases and J lost 5 bases. CDR1 is SGHRS and CDR2 is YFSETQ in the germline V gene. The CDR3 is 14 amino acids. In DNA, the CDR3 is TGCGCCAGCAGCTTGGAGGCAGGGGGGACTGAAGCTTTCTTT. Encoded protein: CASSLEAGGTEAFF.

The chain uses TRBV30 and TRBJ1-4; 8 positions match TRBD1. The V segment lost 3 bases and the J segment 7 bases; nucleotides outside the gene matches: 10. Per the germline V gene, CDR1 is GTSNPN and CDR2 is SVGIG (reference sequence). The CDR3 length is 15 residues. The CDR3 region has the DNA TGTGCCTGGAGAGAACCGACAGGGGCAAGTGAAAAACTGTTTTTT. Its protein product is CAWREPTGASEKLFF. The full variable domain, completed using reference TRBV30 and TRBJ1-4, is SQTIHQWPATLVQPVGSPLSLECTVEGTSNPNLYWYRQAAGRGLQLLFYSVGIGQISSEVPQNLSASRPQDRQFILSSKKLLLSDSGFYLCAWREPTGASEKLFFGSGTQLSVL.

This chain joins TRBV19 and TRBJ1-5; 7 nucleotides line up with TRBD1. The CDR3 has 16 residues. The V gene's germline CDR1 is LNHDA and CDR2 SQIVND (reference sequence). V was pared by 0 bases and J by 2 bases, with 4 bases of the junction left unmatched. CDR3 nucleotides: TGTGCCAGTAGTATAGAGACAGGGCTCCGCAATCAGCCCCAGCATTTT. This gives the protein CASSIETGLRNQPQHF.

The V call is TRBV11-2, the J call TRBJ2-7; 7 bases map to TRBD1. From germline, CDR1 is SGHAT and CDR2 FQNNGV. The length of the CDR3 is 13 residues. J gave up 9 bases and V 4 bases, and 9 bases lay outside the gene matches. The CDR3 DNA reads as TGTGCCAGCAGCTCCGGGACAGACTTAGCGCAGTACTTC. This sequence encodes CASSSGTDLAQYF. Variable domain in full (rest from reference TRBV11-2 and TRBJ2-7): EAGVAQSPRYKIIEKRQSVAFWCNPISGHATLYWYQQILGQGPKLLIQFQNNGVVDDSQLPKDRFSAERLKGVDSTLKIQPAKLEDSAVYLCASSSGTDLAQYFGPGTRLTVT.